These 27 T cell receptor beta chains were all obtained from the same sample, sequenced in a study of STAT3 mutations in large granular lymphocyte leukemia. Study-level findings and limits: At least one immunodominant TCR beta clonotype appeared in every T-cell large granular lymphocyte leukemia patient.

Measured with immunoSEQ multiplex PCR; TCRdb has only the in-frame clones, and not every one. The data hold approximately 31,000 clones, with around 87% observed a single time. No antigen has been identified for these receptors. Sequenced sample: peripheral blood mononuclear cells. These receptors all come from a man aged 55 to 70 with T-cell large granular lymphocyte leukemia. Some clones in this sample may be carry-over from other donors' samples.

V gene TRBV12-5 combines with J gene TRBJ1-1; D is possibly TRBD1 (6 bases). V was pared by 9 bases and J by 0 bases, with 14 bases between. The CDR3 sequence is 14 residues long. Looked up from germline, CDR1 is LGHNT and CDR2 is FRNRAP. The CDR3 loop is CASRGAVLNTEAFF. CDR3 bases: TGTGCTAGCCGGGGGGCAGTTTTGAACACTGAAGCTTTCTTT. The variable domain in full, with the rest retrieved from reference TRBV12-5 and TRBJ1-1, is DARVTQTPRHKVTEMGQEVTMRCQPILGHNTVFWYRQTMMQGLELLAYFRNRAPLDDSGMPKDRFSAEMPDATLATLKIQPSEPRDSAVYFCASRGAVLNTEAFFGQGTRLTVV.

This chain joins TRBV25-1 and TRBJ2-1; D is uncertain. V lost 6 bases, J lost 0 bases, and 6 bases lay in between. Germline V gives CDR1 MGHDK, CDR2 SYGVNS. CDR3 length: 13 residues. In DNA form, the CDR3 reads TGTGCCAGCAGATTGAGCTCCTACAATGAGCAGTTCTTC. Protein: CASRLSSYNEQFF.

J is TRBJ1-5 and V is TRBV7-9; a possible D gene is TRBD1 (6 bases). V was pared by 1 base and J by 4 bases, with 17 bases between. Germline V lookup: CDR1 SEHNR, CDR2 FQNEAQ (reference sequence). The CDR3 extends over 17 amino acids. This CDR3 reads CASSLGLGGAGNQPQHF. In DNA, the CDR3 is TGTGCCAGCAGCTTAGGGCTCGGGGGGGCAGGTAATCAGCCCCAGCATTTT.

There are a few counts of this clone. The rearrangement uses TRBV7-9 and TRBJ1-2, with a weak D call TRBD1 (6 bases). This CDR3 is built from 17 residues. V was trimmed by 1 base and J by 4 bases, leaving 19 bases between them. In germline, CDR1 is SEHNR, CDR2 FQNEAQ (reference sequence). CDR3 region: CASSLGEDSPKFYGYTF. The CDR3 bases are TGTGCCAGCAGCTTAGGAGAGGACAGCCCCAAGTTCTATGGCTACACCTTC.

V and J are TRBV18 and TRBJ2-7; D perhaps matches TRBD2 (6 bases). V was trimmed by 2 bases and J by 3 bases, leaving 17 bases between them. Germline V gives CDR1 KGHSH, CDR2 LQKENI. The CDR3 contains 16 residues. CDR3 region: CASSPFVGGLDYEQYF. As DNA, the CDR3 is TGTGCCAGCTCACCATTCGTTGGAGGGCTTGACTACGAGCAGTACTTC.

This chain links TRBV5-1 with TRBJ1-4, with D tentatively TRBD1 (6 bases). Between the trimmed V and J ends, which lost 3 bases and 4 bases, there was a span of 10 bases. This CDR3 is 14 amino acids long. The V gene's germline CDR1 is SGHRS and CDR2 YFSETQ. The CDR3 sequence: CASSYAGVNEKLFF. CDR3 DNA sequence: TGCGCCAGCAGCTACGCAGGGGTTAATGAAAAACTGTTTTTT.

This clone was detected only once. The chain recombines TRBV19 with TRBJ1-6; no firm D call. V shed 5 bases and J shed 4 bases, with 9 bases lying between them. The CDR3 sequence is 14 residues long. Germline V gene sequence: CDR1 LNHDA, CDR2 SQIVND (reference sequence). This chain's CDR3 is CASSSWEYNSPLHF. CDR3 nucleotide sequence: TGTGCCAGTAGTTCTTGGGAATATAATTCACCCCTCCACTTT.

The J gene is TRBJ1-3, the V gene TRBV11-3; the D is unclear. Germline V gene lookup returns CDR1 SGHNT and CDR2 YENEEA. This CDR3 has 15 amino acids. V was pared by 3 bases and J by 0 bases, with 9 bases between. CDR3 residues: CASSFGTSSGNTIYF. In DNA, the CDR3 is TGTGCCAGCAGCTTTGGCACAAGCTCTGGAAACACCATATATTTT.

The rearrangement links TRBV7-2 to TRBJ1-3; 7 bases are shared with TRBD1. V was pared by 5 bases and J by 1 base, with 8 bases of the junction left unmatched. The CDR3 length is 16 residues. Germline CDR1 reads SGHTA; CDR2 reads FQGNSA. CDR3 nucleotide sequence: TGTGCCAGCAGCCCCGCGGACAGGAGATCTGGAAACACCATATATTTT. Amino acids: CASSPADRRSGNTIYF.

V gene TRBV20-1 combines with J gene TRBJ2-3, with D hard to call. V gave up 4 bases and J gave up 2 bases, with 1 base separating them. This CDR3 comprises 10 residues. Looked up from germline, CDR1 is DFQATT and CDR2 is SNEGSKA (reference sequence). The CDR3 region has the DNA TGCAGTGCTAACACAGATACGCAGTATTTT. It specifies CSANTDTQYF.

The chain has TRBV30 and TRBJ2-1; 7 bases align to TRBD1. The germline V gene encodes CDR1 GTSNPN and CDR2 SVGIG (reference sequence). The CDR3 totals 13 residues. Trimming at V came to 5 bases and at J to 9 bases, leaving 10 bases not matched to a gene. The CDR3 reads CAWGRQGLGEQFF. In DNA form, the CDR3 reads TGTGCCTGGGGACGACAGGGATTGGGTGAGCAGTTCTTC.

The chain is built from TRBV4-3 and TRBJ2-3; 8 bases agree with TRBD2. This CDR3 has 14 residues. Germline CDR1 and CDR2: LGHNA and YSLEER. The V and J ends lost 8 bases and 1 base, in that order; junction bases with no gene match: 5. CDR3 in DNA: TGCGCCAGCCGGGAGGGTCGGGGCACAGATACGCAGTATTTT. Encoded protein: CASREGRGTDTQYF.

V is TRBV15 and J is TRBJ2-7, with TRBD2 identical over 12 bases. V gave up 5 bases and J gave up 2 bases; unmatched junction bases: 7. This CDR3 has 16 amino acids. Germline values: CDR1 LNHNV, CDR2 YYDKDF (reference sequence). The CDR3 spells CATSDQTSGRPYEQYF. The CDR3 DNA reads TGTGCCACCAGCGACCAGACTAGCGGGAGACCCTACGAGCAGTACTTC.

This rearrangement joins TRBV9 to TRBJ2-6; D gene ambiguous. V gave up 2 bases and J gave up 2 bases, with 5 bases separating them. This CDR3 region has 14 residues. Germline-derived CDR1 and CDR2 are SGDLS and YYNGEE. The CDR3 DNA sequence: TGTGCCAGCAGCGTCGTCCCTGGGGCCAACGTCCTGACTTTC. It yields the protein CASSVVPGANVLTF.

The J gene is TRBJ2-5, the V gene TRBV11-1; 12 nucleotides match TRBD2. CDR1 is SGHAT, CDR2 FQDESV, per germline (reference sequence). After removal of 4 bases from V and 4 bases from J, the junction contained 10 bases not matched to a gene. The CDR3 is made up of 17 amino acids. This chain's CDR3 is CASSWGLAGLSVETQYF. CDR3 sequence (DNA): TGTGCCAGCAGCTGGGGACTAGCGGGCTTAAGCGTAGAGACCCAGTACTTC.

The rearrangement joins TRBV28 to TRBJ2-3; 9 bases match TRBD1. J gave up 7 bases and V 10 bases, and 6 bases lay outside the gene matches. The germline CDR1 and CDR2 sequences are MDHEN and SYDVKM. The CDR3 extends over 12 amino acids. CDR3 sequence reads: CATGQGSYTQYF. CDR3 nucleotide sequence: TGTGCCACCGGACAGGGGTCCTATACGCAGTATTTT.

V and J are TRBV7-9 and TRBJ2-2, with TRBD1 matching over 8 bases. Germline CDR1 reads SEHNR; CDR2 reads FQNEAQ (reference sequence). The V gene end was trimmed by 1 base and the J gene end by 4 bases; junction bases not matched to a gene: 5. CDR3 length: 16 amino acids. The CDR3 spells CASSLDRGVPTGELFF. DNA for the CDR3: TGTGCCAGCAGCTTAGACAGGGGGGTACCCACCGGGGAGCTGTTTTTT.

The chain recombines TRBV6-6 with TRBJ1-2; D not resolved. This CDR3 is built from 13 residues. Germline CDR1 and CDR2: MNHNY and SVGAGI (reference sequence). The V gene lost 2 bases and the J gene lost 4 bases, with 8 bases spanning the gap. CDR3 amino acids: CASSYPEFYGYTF. Here the CDR3 DNA reads TGTGCCAGCAGTTACCCCGAGTTCTATGGCTACACCTTC.

The chain recombines TRBV15 with TRBJ2-7; no definite D call. Trimming left V 1 base short and J 4 bases short, with 8 bases between. Germline V gene lookup returns CDR1 LNHNV and CDR2 YYDKDF (reference sequence). The CDR3 runs to 13 residues. The chain's CDR3 is CATSRGTSYEQYF. CDR3 nucleotides: TGTGCCACCAGCAGAGGGACGTCATACGAGCAGTACTTC.

This chain connects TRBV18 to TRBJ2-7; D remains unclear. V lost 2 bases, J lost 6 bases, and 14 bases lay in between. There are 14 residues in the CDR3. Germline V gene sequence: CDR1 KGHSH, CDR2 LQKENI. The chain's CDR3 is CASSPTTGTGEQYF. In DNA, the CDR3 is TGTGCCAGCTCACCAACTACGGGCACCGGCGAGCAGTACTTC.

This sequence joins TRBV2 and TRBJ2-7, with 10 bases aligning to TRBD2. This CDR3 spans 16 amino acids. The V gene end was trimmed by 5 bases and the J gene end by 7 bases; junction bases not matched to a gene: 14. In germline, CDR1 is SNHLY, CDR2 FYNNEI. CDR3 coding DNA: TGTGCCAGCAGTTCCCCCCGAGCGGGAGGGCTTTTTGAGCAGTACTTC. Its translation: CASSSPRAGGLFEQYF. The entire variable domain, with the rest obtained from reference TRBV2 and TRBJ2-7, is as follows: EPEVTQTPSHQVTQMGQEVILRCVPISNHLYFYWYRQILGQKVEFLVSFYNNEISEKSEIFDDQFSVERPDGSNFTLKIRSTKLEDSAMYFCASSSPRAGGLFEQYFGPGTRLTVT.

This chain connects TRBV11-3 to TRBJ1-1; D gene ambiguous. Per germline, CDR1 SGHNT and CDR2 YENEEA. The CDR3 contains 13 residues. V dropped 0 bases and J dropped 3 bases, with 5 bases sitting between them. CDR3 coding DNA: TGTGCCAGCAGCTTAGAGAAATACACTGAAGCTTTCTTT. Amino acid sequence: CASSLEKYTEAFF. Full variable domain (outside the CDR3, taken from reference TRBV11-3 and TRBJ1-1): EAGVVQSPRYKIIEKKQPVAFWCNPISGHNTLYWYLQNLGQGPELLIRYENEEAVDDSQLPKDRFSAERLKGVDSTLKIQPAELGDSAVYLCASSLEKYTEAFFGQGTRLTVV.

In DNA, the CDR3 is TGTGCCAGCAGTCCCCCCAATCCGGGACAGGGGGCTGGCTACACCTTC. Its translation: CASSPPNPGQGAGYTF. The rearrangement links TRBV28 to TRBJ1-2; 12 bases map to TRBD1. V dropped 5 bases and J dropped 7; count of bases not matched to a gene: 11. This CDR3 spans 16 amino acids. The V gene's germline CDR1 is MDHEN and CDR2 SYDVKM.

The rearrangement joins TRBV5-1 to TRBJ2-1; 8 positions match TRBD2. CDR3 length: 14 residues. CDR1 and CDR2 (germline): SGHRS, YFSETQ. With V trimmed by 1 base and J by 5 bases, 2 bases remained unmatched. The chain's CDR3 is CASSLPGGNNEQFF. Here the CDR3 DNA reads TGCGCCAGCAGCTTGCCGGGAGGGAACAATGAGCAGTTCTTC.

This rearrangement joins TRBV7-2 to TRBJ2-7, with a possible D match to TRBD1 (5 bases). In germline, CDR1 is SGHTA, CDR2 FQGNSA. The CDR3 covers 15 residues. Trimming removed 1 base at V and 11 bases at J, with 21 bases between. The CDR3 region is CASSLVPRSGIREYF. CDR3 DNA: TGTGCCAGCAGCTTAGTTCCAAGATCAGGCATCAGGGAGTACTTC.

The chain couples TRBV28 to TRBJ2-7; possibly TRBD1 for D (7 bases). CDR3 length: 13 amino acids. Germline V gene sequence: CDR1 MDHEN, CDR2 SYDVKM. Trimming took 7 bases from V and 5 from J, leaving 15 bases between them. Here the CDR3 DNA reads TGTGCCAGCAAGGGGGCGGGGAGCCACGAGCAGTACTTC. This codes for CASKGAGSHEQYF.

CDR3 in DNA: TGTGCCATCTGGCGGGGCCCTAACAATGAGCAGTTCTTC. It encodes CAIWRGPNNEQFF. V and J are TRBV10-3 and TRBJ2-1, with D perhaps matching TRBD2 (6 bases). The length of the CDR3 is 13 residues. Germline values: CDR1 ENHRY, CDR2 SYGVKD. V was trimmed by 8 bases and J by 5 bases, leaving 13 bases between them.